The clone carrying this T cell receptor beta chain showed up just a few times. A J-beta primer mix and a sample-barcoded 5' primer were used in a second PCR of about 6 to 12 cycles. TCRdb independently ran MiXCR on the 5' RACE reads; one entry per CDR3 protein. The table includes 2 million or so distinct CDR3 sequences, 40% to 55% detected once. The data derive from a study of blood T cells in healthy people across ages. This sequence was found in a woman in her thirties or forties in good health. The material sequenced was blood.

The CDR3 loop is CASSPAGGIKEQYF. Written as DNA, the CDR3 is TGTGCCAGTAGCCCAGCGGGGGGAATTAAAGAGCAGTACTTC. The chain couples TRBV28 to TRBJ2-7; 9 bases line up with TRBD2. The CDR3 runs to 14 residues. The V segment lost 9 bases and the J segment 7 bases; nucleotides outside the gene matches: 13. Germline V gene lookup returns CDR1 MDHEN and CDR2 SYDVKM.